What follows is one T cell receptor (beta chain) and its context. No antigen is known for it. Base-call qualities are not available, and no considerably larger clone is one nucleotide away. Participants in the prospective study were aged 18 to 89 years, lived in approximately 26 United States geographic areas, and enrolled through a virtual design. In the prospective study, participants were assigned to cohorts based on the clinical history participants reported in a screening survey and a study questionnaire. Each participant in the prospective study had whole blood, serum and a nasopharyngeal or oropharyngeal swab collected by mobile phlebotomists. Over a roughly 2-month period, participants in the prospective study had the option of providing additional blood draws and questionnaires. Before DNA extraction, prospective study blood samples were shipped either frozen or at room temperature. The immunoSEQ Assay, a bias-controlled multiplex PCR, was used to amplify TCRbeta CDR3 regions from genomic DNA. Processing in the source paper ran as follows. The number of nucleated cells in each sample was estimated by amplification of reference gene primers within the assay. To quantify the absolute abundance of each unique TCRbeta CDR3 rearrangement, sequence reads were collapsed and filtered. For each sample, productive Simpson clonality was calculated as the square root of Simpson's diversity index across productive rearrangements. In TCRdb, the immuneACCESS table is reduced to in-frame sequences with V and J assigned. These tables do not hold every clone; where another copy was compared, an unresolved V gene accounts for under half, and the others remain unexplained. V and J calls and clone size come straight from that table; D and trimming were deduced from the DNA. The sample yields around 280,000 clones; almost 90% were counted once. The ten top clones hold about 1.7% of the sample.

This entry is derived from a study of blood T cell repertoires in COVID-19 (dated by TCRdb to the early 2020s). A note on the overall study: The collaborator samples originated in the United States, Italy and Spain and spanned the acute and convalescent phases of COVID-19. The prospective study material was composed of cDNA or gDNA derived from T cells, B-cell-depleted T cells, or PBMCs. The dataset comprised deeply sampled blood TCRbeta repertoires from subjects exposed to, actively infected with, or recovered from COVID-19. The repertoires were released in a freely available public database meant as a resource for research on the immune response to SARS-CoV-2. The samples were drawn from the first 160 participants of the ongoing ImmuneRACE study and from over 950 subjects provided by 6 global collaborators. A de-identified subject ID, COVID-19 status, age in years and sex were almost always included in the sample metadata. HLA class I and class II types, where available, came from metadata supplied by the sample provider rather than from assay-based typing. General findings and caveats noted by the study authors: How much clinical and demographic metadata was included differed by source and by participant, and the metadata was provided uncurated.

From the cysteine up to the phenylalanine, the CDR3 has a length of 14 residues. Here the CDR3 DNA is all that survives: 42 bases in frame from base 1. V loses 1 base of germline sequence and J loses 2 bases, and the interval between the two ends is 9 bases. From a lookup of the germline V gene (reference sequence), CDR1 and CDR2 are SEHNR and FQNEAQ. The sample consisted of PBMCs or T cells enriched from blood (not recorded which). The receptor was derived from a woman aged 18-29 years with acute COVID-19. Here the chain combines TRBV7-9 and TRBJ2-7, with a weak D call of TRBD2 (6 bases match). The bases read TGTGCCAGCAGCTTAGGGACTACCACCTACGAGCAGTACTTC. This gives the protein CASSLGTTTYEQYF.